The entry below describes one T cell receptor (beta chain). Profiled with immunoSEQ multiplex PCR; TCRdb holds only in-frame clones, not every one. This sample has some 75,000 clones, with roughly 95% found just once. This entry belongs to a study of T cell changes during pregnancy in multiple sclerosis. With 3 bases removed from V and 3 bases from J, the gap between germline ends came to 6 bases. The CDR3 contains 12 residues. The TCR originated in a female donor with multiple sclerosis, enrolled in a pregnancy study. This chain connects TRBV5-3 to TRBJ1-1; no reliable D call. TRBV5-3 is known as an ORF, though its function is uncertain. The specimen was peripheral blood, collected in the second trimester of pregnancy. CDR3 in amino acids: CARSSPYTEAFF. The CDR3 DNA is TGTGCCAGAAGCTCCCCATACACTGAAGCTTTCTTT.